These 21 T cell receptor beta chains were all obtained from the same sample, sequenced in a study of blood T cell repertoires in COVID-19. Clones were sequenced by immunoSEQ multiplex PCR, and TCRdb holds only the in-frame ones, with some missing. The data contain about 200,000 clones, approximately 79% of them singletons. Specimen: peripheral blood. The receptors shown here come from a human donor in a cohort sampled during active COVID-19.

The rearrangement joins TRBV11-1 to TRBJ2-7, with D perhaps matching TRBD1 (6 bases). This CDR3 is built from 15 residues. Germline loops: CDR1 SGHAT, CDR2 FQDESV (reference sequence). The germline V and J ends were trimmed by 4 bases and 0 bases, with 13 bases remaining between them. CDR3 coding DNA: TGTGCCAGCAGCTGGACAGATAAGAGCTCCTACGAGCAGTACTTC. Translating it yields CASSWTDKSSYEQYF.

This clone was recorded at least ten times. Additional DNA sequences in this sample encode the identical CDR3. The chain is built from TRBV27 and TRBJ2-3; TRBD1 agrees at 8 bases. Trimming at V came to 5 bases and at J to 5 bases, leaving 6 bases not matched to a gene. The CDR3 length is 14 residues. Germline values: CDR1 MNHEY, CDR2 SMNVEV (reference sequence). CDR3 in amino acids: CASSDRGPQDTQYF. The DNA for the CDR3 is TGTGCCAGCAGTGACAGGGGTCCGCAAGATACGCAGTATTTT.

The rearrangement joins TRBV7-6 to TRBJ1-1; D is unresolved. Trimming stripped 5 bases from V and 1 base from J, with 20 bases between. Germline V lookup: CDR1 SGHVS, CDR2 FNYEAQ. This CDR3 has 17 amino acids. CDR3 region: CASSPNSGLGKNTEAFF. CDR3 nucleotide sequence: TGTGCCAGCAGCCCAAACTCCGGACTGGGCAAGAACACTGAAGCTTTCTTT. Full variable domain (rest looked up from reference TRBV7-6 and TRBJ1-1): GAGVSQSPRYKVTKRGQDVALRCDPISGHVSLYWYRQALGQGPEFLTYFNYEAQQDKSGLPNDRFSAERPEGSISTLTIQRTEQRDSAMYRCASSPNSGLGKNTEAFFGQGTRLTVV.

This chain joins TRBV30 and TRBJ1-5, with 7 bases fitting TRBD1. The CDR3 is 14 residues long. V lost 0 bases and J lost 7; bases outside the gene matches: 6. Germline lookup yields CDR1 GTSNPN and CDR2 SVGIG (reference sequence). The CDR3 nucleotides read TGTGCCTGGAGTGTCAGACAGGGAGCCCAGCCCCAGCATTTT. Amino acid sequence: CAWSVRQGAQPQHF.

The chain combines TRBV5-3 with TRBJ2-7; D not certain. TRBV5-3 is an open reading frame whose function is uncertain. Deletions cut 2 bases from V and 7 bases from J, with 7 bases between. This CDR3 spans 11 amino acids. DNA of the CDR3: TGTGCCAGAAGCTTAAAGCGTGAGCAGTACTTC. It encodes CARSLKREQYF.

This clone was seen a handful of times. The rearrangement joins TRBV4-1 to TRBJ1-4, with D possibly being TRBD1 (6 bases). With 2 bases removed from V and 8 bases from J, the gap between germline ends came to 18 bases. From germline, CDR1 is MGHRA and CDR2 YSYEKL. There are 16 residues in the CDR3. For the CDR3, the DNA is TGCGCCAGCAGCCAAATAGGACAGAAGCTAGGCGAAAAACTGTTTTTT. Its protein is CASSQIGQKLGEKLFF.

The V call is TRBV4-1, the J call TRBJ2-5; 7 positions agree with TRBD2. This CDR3 has 15 amino acids. CDR1 and CDR2 (germline): MGHRA, YSYEKL. V shed 6 bases and J 5 bases; nucleotides not matched to a gene: 12. This chain's CDR3 is CASSVTGTTSETQYF. CDR3 DNA: TGCGCCAGCAGTGTGACCGGGACTACGAGCGAGACCCAGTACTTC.

This chain uses TRBV19 with TRBJ2-5, with 7 positions matching TRBD1. With 1 base clipped from V and 1 base from J, the junction kept 3 bases outside the gene matches. Germline CDR1 and CDR2: LNHDA and SQIVND (reference sequence). This CDR3 is built from 15 residues. This CDR3 is CASSIVPGGQETQYF. The CDR3 DNA is TGTGCCAGTAGTATAGTCCCAGGGGGCCAAGAGACCCAGTACTTC.

The DNA of the CDR3 is TGCGCCAGCAGCTTGGACACCGGGACTAATGAAAAACTGTTTTTT. Amino acids: CASSLDTGTNEKLFF. The genes are TRBV5-1 and TRBJ1-4; no clear D gene. V shed 0 bases and J shed 2 bases, with 8 bases lying between them. The germline V gene encodes CDR1 SGHRS and CDR2 YFSETQ. The CDR3 totals 15 residues.

The chain joins TRBV6-5 to TRBJ1-3; 10 bases agree with TRBD1. There are 15 residues in the CDR3. The germline V gene has CDR1 MNHEY and CDR2 SVGAGI. V gave up 10 bases and J gave up 2 bases; unmatched junction bases: 8. This chain's CDR3 is CATERTGGTGNTIYF. DNA of the CDR3: TGTGCCACCGAGCGGACAGGGGGGACTGGAAACACCATATATTTT.

The rearrangement joins TRBV7-2 to TRBJ2-7; tentatively, D is TRBD2 (5 bases). The CDR3 consists of 13 residues. The germline V gene encodes CDR1 SGHTA and CDR2 FQGNSA. The ends were cut back, 4 bases at V and 2 bases at J, with 9 bases in the middle. The CDR3 nucleotides read TGTGCCAGCAGCTCGGGATGGGCCTACGAGCAGTACTTC. This sequence encodes CASSSGWAYEQYF.

The chain is built from TRBV13 and TRBJ2-7; 7 nucleotides line up with TRBD1. This CDR3 spans 14 amino acids. Germline V gene sequence: CDR1 PRHDT, CDR2 FYEKMQ (reference sequence). V was clipped by 5 bases and J by 0 bases; unmatched bases: 4. The CDR3 is CASSLDRASYEQYF. The CDR3 DNA follows: TGTGCCAGCAGCCTCGACAGGGCCTCCTACGAGCAGTACTTC.

The chain uses TRBV7-3 and TRBJ2-3, with TRBD2 matching over 14 bases. The CDR3 loop spans 15 amino acids. The V gene's germline CDR1 is SGHTA and CDR2 FQGTGA. Trimming at V came to 5 bases and at J to 5 bases, leaving 3 bases not matched to a gene. Here the CDR3 reads CASSPGTSGRDTQYF. CDR3 nucleotide sequence: TGTGCCAGCAGCCCCGGGACTAGCGGGAGAGATACGCAGTATTTT. Filled out from reference TRBV7-3 and TRBJ2-3, the complete variable domain reads GAGVSQTPSNKVTEKGKYVELRCDPISGHTALYWYRQSLGQGPEFLIYFQGTGAADDSGLPNDRFFAVRPEGSVSTLKIQRTERGDSAVYLCASSPGTSGRDTQYFGPGTRLTVL.

This clone appeared a single time. This chain connects TRBV7-2 to TRBJ2-7; 9 nucleotides match TRBD1. The CDR3 totals 17 residues. Losses at the gene ends were 4 bases for V and 4 bases for J; bases not matched to a gene: 14. Germline-derived CDR1 and CDR2 are SGHTA and FQGNSA. The CDR3 region has the DNA TGTGCCAGCAGCTCCGCCGGGACAGGGTCTGTGGCGTACGAGCAGTACTTC. Amino acids: CASSSAGTGSVAYEQYF.

The chain links TRBV18 to TRBJ1-2; D call uncertain. The length of the CDR3 is 16 residues. Trimming left V 3 bases short and J 0 bases short, with 14 bases between. The germline gives CDR1 KGHSH, CDR2 LQKENI. The CDR3 protein is CASSPVPVTANYGYTF. In DNA, the CDR3 is TGTGCCAGCTCACCGGTCCCCGTTACAGCTAACTATGGCTACACCTTC. Full variable domain (missing parts from reference TRBV18 and TRBJ1-2): NAGVMQNPRHLVRRRGQEARLRCSPMKGHSHVYWYRQLPEEGLKFMVYLQKENIIDESGMPKERFSAEFPKEGPSILRIQQVVRGDSAAYFCASSPVPVTANYGYTFGSGTRLTVV.

This clone was detected once. CDR3 region: CASSILHRNTEAFF. CDR3 nucleotide sequence: TGTGCCAGTAGTATACTGCACAGGAACACTGAAGCTTTCTTT. This chain links TRBV19 with TRBJ1-1; D not certain. CDR1 and CDR2 from the germline V gene are LNHDA and SQIVND (reference sequence). Deletions cut 2 bases from V and 1 base from J, with 8 bases between. The CDR3 is made up of 14 amino acids.

V usage is TRBV5-1 and J usage is TRBJ2-5; D perhaps matches TRBD2 (6 bases). V dropped 2 bases and J dropped 2 bases, with 13 bases sitting between them. CDR3 size: 15 residues. Germline CDR1 is SGHRS and CDR2 is YFSETQ. CDR3 loop: CASSLSGPKQETQYF. DNA for the CDR3: TGCGCCAGCAGCTTAAGCGGGCCAAAACAAGAGACCCAGTACTTC.

The rearrangement links TRBV28 to TRBJ1-3; 7 bases are a match to TRBD1. Germline CDR1 reads MDHEN; CDR2 reads SYDVKM. V dropped 3 bases and J dropped 4; count of bases not matched to a gene: 6. This CDR3 is 15 amino acids long. The CDR3 nucleotides are TGTGCCAGCAGTTTCCCAGGGGGGTCGGGAAACACCATATATTTT. Residues: CASSFPGGSGNTIYF.

CDR3 bases: TGTGCCAGCAGTGATCCGACAGGGGGGGCCACTGAAGCTTTCTTT. Translated: CASSDPTGGATEAFF. V gene TRBV25-1 combines with J gene TRBJ1-1; 9 bases line up with TRBD1. The V segment lost 3 bases and the J segment 4 bases; nucleotides outside the gene matches: 6. The length of the CDR3 is 15 residues. Germline V lookup: CDR1 MGHDK, CDR2 SYGVNS.

The chain links TRBV5-6 to TRBJ1-4; tentative D call: TRBD1 (6 bases). From germline, CDR1 is SGHDT and CDR2 YYEEEE. V lost 0 bases and J 0 bases, leaving 15 bases between the germline ends. The CDR3 consists of 18 residues. CDR3 protein: CASSLEGHLIATNEKLFF. CDR3 nucleotide sequence: TGTGCCAGCAGCTTGGAGGGACATCTGATTGCAACTAATGAAAAACTGTTTTTT.

The chain uses TRBV14 and TRBJ2-7; tentative D call: TRBD1 (6 bases). The CDR3 contains 16 residues. The germline V gene has CDR1 SGHDN and CDR2 FVKESK. V was pared by 1 base and J by 7 bases, with 20 bases between. The CDR3 DNA reads TGTGCCAGCAGCCAAGGGGCAGTCAACAGGGCGCAGGAGCAGTACTTC. Translated, it gives CASSQGAVNRAQEQYF.